The 19 T cell receptor beta chains below were found in one sample sequenced in a study of T cell responses to AZD1222 COVID-19 vaccine. Repertoires were generated with immunoSEQ multiplex PCR, while TCRdb's copy carries only in-frame clones and drops some. The table includes fewer than 85,000 clones, about nine tenths detected once. The sequenced sample was peripheral blood, obtained on day 0 of AZD1222 vaccination. The receptor source for this set is an adult in good health.

The chain is built from TRBV5-1 and TRBJ1-3; no firm D call. Trimming took 2 bases from V and 3 from J, leaving 12 bases between them. This CDR3 has 15 amino acids. CDR1 is SGHRS, CDR2 YFSETQ, per germline. CDR3 region: CASSFWAGLGNTIYF. Here the CDR3 DNA reads TGCGCCAGCAGCTTTTGGGCCGGCCTTGGAAACACCATATATTTT.

In DNA, the CDR3 is TGTGCCAGCAGCGAACATTGGGGTGAAGCTTTCTTT. Protein: CASSEHWGEAFF. V gene TRBV7-2 combines with J gene TRBJ1-1; D call uncertain. The germline V and J ends were trimmed by 5 bases and 7 bases, with 11 bases remaining between them. Germline V gene data show CDR1 as SGHTA and CDR2 as FQGNSA. The CDR3 totals 12 residues.

This chain uses TRBV2 with TRBJ2-1, with TRBD2 identical over 7 bases. J was trimmed by 9 bases and V by 5 bases; bases with no gene match: 1. The germline gives CDR1 SNHLY, CDR2 FYNNEI. The CDR3 sequence is 11 residues long. DNA for the CDR3: TGTGCCAGCAGTCCGGGGGGTGAGCAGTTCTTC. It specifies CASSPGGEQFF. The full variable domain, completed using reference TRBV2 and TRBJ2-1, is EPEVTQTPSHQVTQMGQEVILRCVPISNHLYFYWYRQILGQKVEFLVSFYNNEISEKSEIFDDQFSVERPDGSNFTLKIRSTKLEDSAMYFCASSPGGEQFFGPGTRLTVL.

The chain employs TRBV7-2 and TRBJ1-2; D gene uncertain. Germline assignment: CDR1 SGHTA and CDR2 FQGNSA. The CDR3 extends over 13 amino acids. V lost 4 bases to trimming and J lost 3 bases, with 9 bases between them. The CDR3 is CASSSFGDYGYTF. The DNA of the CDR3 is TGTGCCAGCAGCTCTTTCGGAGACTATGGCTACACCTTC. Using reference TRBV7-2 and TRBJ1-2 for the parts outside the CDR3, the full variable domain is GAGVSQSPSNKVTEKGKDVELRCDPISGHTALYWYRQSLGQGLEFLIYFQGNSAPDKSGLPSDRFSAERTGGSVSTLTIQRTQQEDSAVYLCASSSFGDYGYTFGSGTRLTVV.

The rearrangement links TRBV4-2 to TRBJ2-7, with TRBD1 identical over 9 bases. Germline V gene data show CDR1 as LGHNA and CDR2 as YNFKEQ. V trimming: 4 bases; J trimming: 2 bases; junction bases outside the gene matches: 6. This CDR3 contains 15 residues. CDR3 bases: TGTGCCAGCAGCCCGTCCGGGACAGGGACCTACGAGCAGTACTTC. As protein: CASSPSGTGTYEQYF.

The table lists this clone with a count of one. V is TRBV10-3 and J is TRBJ2-2; D is unclear. In germline, CDR1 is ENHRY, CDR2 SYGVKD. Trimming removed 0 bases at V and 6 bases at J, with 8 bases between. This CDR3 has 14 residues. The DNA for the CDR3 is TGTGCCATCAGTGAGTCGAGGACGGCCGGGGAGCTGTTTTTT. It encodes CAISESRTAGELFF.

In this sample, this clone turned up a few times. The V call is TRBV6-4, the J call TRBJ2-3; no firm D call. Germline loops: CDR1 MRHNA, CDR2 SNTAGT. The CDR3 is 15 residues long. Trimming took off 2 bases at V and 0 bases at J, with 9 bases between the two ends. Written as DNA, the CDR3 is TGTGCCAGCAGTGACGCAGACGGGAGCACAGATACGCAGTATTTT. It codes for CASSDADGSTDTQYF.

The CDR3 bases are TGTGCCAGCAGCCCGATCAGGGGGCTGAACAATGAGCAGTTCTTC. Amino acids: CASSPIRGLNNEQFF. The rearrangement uses TRBV13 and TRBJ2-1, with 8 bases lining up with TRBD1. Germline lookup yields CDR1 PRHDT and CDR2 FYEKMQ (reference sequence). The CDR3 sequence is 15 residues long. The V and J ends lost 5 bases and 5 bases, in that order; junction bases with no gene match: 8.

The chain couples TRBV7-9 to TRBJ1-6; D is unresolved. The germline V gene has CDR1 SEHNR and CDR2 FQNEAQ (reference sequence). The CDR3 length is 12 residues. V was shortened by 6 bases and J by 12 bases, with 12 bases between the two germline ends. The CDR3 sequence is CASRVVGGPLHF. The CDR3 nucleotides read TGTGCCAGCAGAGTCGTGGGTGGACCCCTCCACTTT.

The chain carries TRBV11-3 and TRBJ2-3; the D gene is possibly TRBD1 (7 bases). This CDR3 is 16 amino acids long. V shed 1 base and J shed 2 bases, with 13 bases lying between them. Per germline, CDR1 SGHNT and CDR2 YENEEA. The CDR3 loop reads CASSLGAGGLTDTQYF. In DNA form, the CDR3 reads TGTGCCAGCAGCTTAGGTGCAGGGGGACTCACAGATACGCAGTATTTT.

The sample holds one count of this clone. This chain joins TRBV7-9 and TRBJ1-5; D not certain. CDR3 length equals 14 residues. Germline CDR1 reads SEHNR; CDR2 reads FQNEAQ (reference sequence). Trimming shortened V by 0 bases and J by 7 bases, and 10 bases separated the two germline ends. CDR3 loop: CASSLAGGNQPQHF. The CDR3 DNA reads as TGTGCCAGCAGCTTAGCGGGAGGGAACCAGCCCCAGCATTTT. Combining the CDR3 with reference TRBV7-9 and TRBJ1-5 gives the whole variable domain DTGVSQNPRHKITKRGQNVTFRCDPISEHNRLYWYRQTLGQGPEFLTYFQNEAQLEKSRLLSDRFSAERPKGSFSTLEIQRTEQGDSAMYLCASSLAGGNQPQHFGDGTRLSIL.

The J gene is TRBJ1-2, the V gene TRBV24-1, with D unresolved. There are 11 residues in the CDR3. The V end lost 4 bases, the J end lost 8 bases, and 7 bases lay between the germline ends. CDR1 is KGHDR and CDR2 is SFDVKD in the germline V gene. CDR3 in DNA: TGTGCCACCAGTGAAGGGAGAGGCTACACCTTC. This translates into CATSEGRGYTF.

J is TRBJ2-5 and V is TRBV19; perhaps D is TRBD1 or TRBD2 (5 bases each). The CDR3 length is 16 residues. Germline CDR1 and CDR2: LNHDA and SQIVND (reference sequence). Deletions cut 5 bases from V and 5 bases from J, with 21 bases between. The CDR3 spells CASSSEPGPPGETQYF. For the CDR3, the DNA is TGTGCCAGTAGTTCGGAACCGGGACCCCCCGGTGAGACCCAGTACTTC.

This chain joins TRBV5-5 and TRBJ1-2, with D possibly TRBD1 on 5 matching bases. Germline CDR1 is SGHKS and CDR2 is YYEKEE (reference sequence). V shed 1 base and J shed 1 base, with 11 bases lying between them. The CDR3 is 15 amino acids. The CDR3 DNA reads as TGTGCCAGCAGCTTGTCAGGGAACATTAACTATGGCTACACCTTC. It yields the protein CASSLSGNINYGYTF. The whole variable domain, filled in from reference TRBV5-5 and TRBJ1-2, reads DAGVTQSPTHLIKTRGQQVTLRCSPISGHKSVSWYQQVLGQGPQFIFQYYEKEERGRGNFPDRFSARQFPNYSSELNVNALLLGDSALYLCASSLSGNINYGYTFGSGTRLTVV.

This sequence joins TRBV6-1 and TRBJ1-4; possibly TRBD1 for D (6 bases). Germline values: CDR1 MNHNS, CDR2 SASEGT. V dropped 0 bases and J dropped 8 bases, with 13 bases sitting between them. This CDR3 has 15 amino acids. The CDR3 sequence: CASSEATRGREKLFF. CDR3 coding DNA: TGTGCCAGCAGTGAAGCAACCAGGGGCCGGGAAAAACTGTTTTTT.

The CDR3 region has the DNA TGTGCCAGCAGCCCCGCCCCGGGACAGATGAACACTGAAGCTTTCTTT. This gives the protein CASSPAPGQMNTEAFF. V gene TRBV3-1 (or the pseudogene TRBV3-2) combines with J gene TRBJ1-1; 7 nucleotides align to TRBD1. Germline V gene lookup returns CDR1 LGHDT and CDR2 YNNKEL (reference sequence). V lost 4 bases and J lost 0; bases outside the gene matches: 8. The CDR3 consists of 16 residues.

This clone was seen only a few times. The rearrangement links TRBV7-2 to TRBJ2-2, with 7 nucleotides matching TRBD2. Germline V CDR1 and CDR2: SGHTA, FQGNSA. V was pared by 1 base and J by 9 bases, with 5 bases of the junction left unmatched. The CDR3 sequence is 14 residues long. The CDR3 is CASSLEMSGRELFF. The CDR3 nucleotides are TGTGCCAGCAGCTTAGAGATGAGCGGGAGGGAGCTGTTTTTT.

In the case of this clone: This CDR3 is also generated by other DNA sequences in the sample. The V gene is TRBV2, the J gene TRBJ2-6; D gene unclear. The CDR3 length is 17 residues. CDR1 is SNHLY, CDR2 FYNNEI, per germline. V was trimmed by 4 bases and J by 0 bases, leaving 13 bases between them. CDR3 coding DNA: TGTGCCAGCAGTGGGGTGGCAGGTCGCTCTGGGGCCAACGTCCTGACTTTC. Encoded protein: CASSGVAGRSGANVLTF.

Concerning this clone itself: The same CDR3 can be traced to other DNA sequences in this sample. The chain has TRBV12-3 or TRBV12-4 and TRBJ2-7; D is undetermined. V was clipped by 2 bases and J by 3 bases, with 5 bases between them. The CDR3 has 12 amino acids. CDR3 in amino acids: CASSLHGYEQYF. CDR3 nucleotides: TGTGCCAGCAGTTTACACGGCTACGAGCAGTACTTC.